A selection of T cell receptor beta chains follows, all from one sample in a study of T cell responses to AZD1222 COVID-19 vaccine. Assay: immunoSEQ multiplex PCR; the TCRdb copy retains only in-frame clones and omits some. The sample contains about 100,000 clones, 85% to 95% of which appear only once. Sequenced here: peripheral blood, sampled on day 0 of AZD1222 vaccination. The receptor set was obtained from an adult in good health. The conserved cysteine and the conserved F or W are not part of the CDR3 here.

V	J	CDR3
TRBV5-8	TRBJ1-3	ASSHGTSLLGNTIY
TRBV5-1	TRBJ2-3	ASSLEADTDTQY
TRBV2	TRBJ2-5	ASSEARETQY
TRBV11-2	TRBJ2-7	ASSIGQGAGEQY
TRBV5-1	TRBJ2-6	ASSQKPVTSGSFGANVLT
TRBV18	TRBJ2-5	ASSGQLGGETQY
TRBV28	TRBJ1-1	ASSGYRGRALEAF
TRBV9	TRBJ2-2	ASSYGQGNTGELF
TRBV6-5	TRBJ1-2	ASSYRGDSNYGYT
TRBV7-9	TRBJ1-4	ASSSRTGVDEKLF
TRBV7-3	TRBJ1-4	ASSALQGANEKLF
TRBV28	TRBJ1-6	ASSPADSYNSPLH
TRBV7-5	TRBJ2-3	VRRASDTQY
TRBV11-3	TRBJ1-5	AKPDRGPYNQPQH
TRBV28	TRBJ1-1	ASSFGWVTEAF
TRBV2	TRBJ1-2	ASSEAADRAGYT
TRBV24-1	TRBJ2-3	ATSGRGTDTQY
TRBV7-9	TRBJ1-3	ASSLIDSGNTIY
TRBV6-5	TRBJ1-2	ASSYSTDLLYGYT